These 9 T cell receptor beta chains came from one sample sequenced in a study of Graves' ophthalmopathy and Graves' hyperthyroidism. RNA transcripts served as template for amplifying TCR beta CDR3 sequences. RT-PCR with HTBI primers came first, then second-round multiplex PCR. TCRdb itself ran the multiplex PCR reads through MiXCR, one entry per CDR3 protein. This table holds some 750,000 distinct CDR3 sequences, around 40% found once. The sequencing sample was made of peripheral blood. The receptors were sampled from an adult man with Graves' ophthalmopathy.

This clonotype occurred once. The chain recombines TRBV7-2 with TRBJ2-7; no clear D. CDR1 and CDR2 (germline): SGHTA, FQGNSA. Trimming took off 6 bases at V and 4 bases at J, with 10 bases between the two ends. The CDR3 spans 12 residues. CDR3 DNA: TGTGCCAGCAGTTTACACAAGTACGAGCAGTACTTC. This gives the protein CASSLHKYEQYF.

Points on this clonotype: A much larger clonotype is one base distant, so this may be a read error. The chain couples TRBV9 to TRBJ1-1; D remains ambiguous. The CDR3 sequence is 14 residues long. Germline loops: CDR1 SGDLS, CDR2 YYNGEE. V was shortened by 4 bases and J by 0 bases, with 10 bases between the two germline ends. CDR3 region: CASSTMGLNTEAFF. The DNA of the CDR3 is TGTGCCAGCAGCACGATGGGGTTGAACACTGAAGCTTTCTTT. The full variable domain, in which reference TRBV9 and TRBJ1-1 provide the parts outside the CDR3, is DSGVTQTPKHLITATGQRVTLRCSPRSGDLSVYWYQQSLDQGLQFLIQYYNGEERAKGNILERFSAQQFPDLHSELNLSSLELGDSALYFCASSTMGLNTEAFFGQGTRLTVV.

The chain joins TRBV24-1 to TRBJ1-2; 10 positions agree with TRBD1. With V trimmed by 12 bases and J by 2 bases, 11 bases remained unmatched. The CDR3 consists of 15 residues. Germline CDR1 reads KGHDR; CDR2 reads SFDVKD. The CDR3 coding sequence is TGTGCCGGATCTCAGGGGGGACAGGGGAACTATGGCTACACCTTC. Translating gives CAGSQGGQGNYGYTF.

This clonotype showed up just a few times. The V and J genes are TRBV5-1 and TRBJ2-7; TRBD1 might be the D (5 bases). V was pared by 0 bases and J by 0 bases, with 16 bases between. This CDR3 is built from 17 residues. Germline CDR1 and CDR2: SGHRS and YFSETQ. This CDR3 is CASSLAQQVGVSYEQYF. CDR3 sequence (DNA): TGCGCCAGCAGCTTGGCCCAACAGGTTGGCGTCTCCTACGAGCAGTACTTC. Looking up the rest from reference TRBV5-1 and TRBJ2-7 gives the full variable domain: KAGVTQTPRYLIKTRGQQVTLSCSPISGHRSVSWYQQTPGQGLQFLFEYFSETQRNKGNFPGRFSGRQFSNSRSEMNVSTLELGDSALYLCASSLAQQVGVSYEQYFGPGTRLTVT.

To note about this clonotype: One junction end disagrees with the germline gene, perhaps due to a read error. The V and J genes are TRBV10-3 and TRBJ2-7; 9 bases align to TRBD2. The length of the CDR3 is 16 residues. The germline CDR1 and CDR2 sequences are ENHRY and SYGVKD. The CDR3 DNA reads TGTGCCAGCAGTCGTCGTGGTAGCGGGAGTCGCGACGAGCAGTACTTC. This codes for CASSRRGSGSRDEQYF.

The chain is built from TRBV10-2 and TRBJ2-7; D is possibly TRBD1 (5 bases). Trimming left V 3 bases short and J 2 bases short, with 14 bases between. CDR1 and CDR2 from the germline V gene are WSHSY and SAAADI. The CDR3 covers 15 residues. CDR3 coding DNA: TGCGCCAGCAGTGATCTCAGGGTTGGGACCTACGAGCAGTACTTC. It codes for CASSDLRVGTYEQYF.

The rearrangement uses TRBV20-1 and TRBJ2-5; TRBD2 matches 13 bases. The CDR3 loop spans 13 amino acids. Per germline, CDR1 DFQATT and CDR2 SNEGSKA (reference sequence). V trimming: 5 bases; J trimming: 5 bases; junction bases outside the gene matches: 2. CDR3 loop: CSAGTSGVETQYF. Here the CDR3 DNA reads TGCAGTGCTGGGACTAGCGGGGTGGAGACCCAGTACTTC.

V usage is TRBV20-1 and J usage is TRBJ2-5, with 8 positions matching TRBD2. The germline V gene encodes CDR1 DFQATT and CDR2 SNEGSKA (reference sequence). The CDR3 extends over 16 amino acids. Trimming cost V 2 bases and J 9 bases; bases outside gene matches: 17. CDR3 region: CSARRPGPIAGQPQYF. The CDR3, as DNA: TGCAGTGCTAGACGTCCGGGACCGATAGCGGGGCAGCCCCAGTACTTC.

The chain couples TRBV2 to TRBJ1-1; 11 nucleotides align to TRBD1. The CDR3 runs to 15 residues. Unmatched junction bases numbered 11, after V lost 6 bases and J lost 8 bases. In germline, CDR1 is SNHLY, CDR2 FYNNEI. CDR3 amino acids: CASSFTGTGGGEAFF. CDR3 in DNA: TGTGCCAGCAGCTTTACCGGGACAGGGGGTGGAGAAGCTTTCTTT.